These 28 T cell receptor beta chains came from one sample sequenced in a study of cytomegalovirus exposure and HLA in healthy donors. Only in-frame clones appear in the TCRdb table, and some are missing; sequencing was by immunoSEQ multiplex PCR. The sample holds 160,000 or so clones, roughly 86% seen once. What was sequenced was PBMCs. These receptors were obtained from a man between 18 and 35 years old in good health and CMV-seropositive.

The CDR3 region has the DNA TGTGCCTGGAGTGAGGGGGGGTCGTACAATGAGCAGTTCTTC. This translates into CAWSEGGSYNEQFF. The V gene is TRBV30, the J gene TRBJ2-1; D might be TRBD2 (7 bases). Germline V CDR1 and CDR2: GTSNPN, SVGIG (reference sequence). The CDR3 loop spans 14 amino acids. V lost 1 base, J lost 4 bases, and 11 bases lay in between.

V gene TRBV7-8 combines with J gene TRBJ2-3, with 13 bases identical to TRBD2. The CDR3 has 15 amino acids. V lost 5 bases and J lost 8; bases outside the gene matches: 7. Germline CDR1 reads SGHVS; CDR2 reads FQNEAQ. As DNA, the CDR3 is TGTGCCAGCAGCGAGTGGACTAGCGGGAGCCTTACGCAGTATTTT. As protein: CASSEWTSGSLTQYF.

The chain links TRBV9 to TRBJ2-3, with TRBD2 identical over 9 bases. The germline CDR1 and CDR2 sequences are SGDLS and YYNGEE. CDR3 length: 16 amino acids. The ends lost 0 bases at V and 4 bases at J; junction bases unmatched: 6. CDR3 coding DNA: TGTGCCAGCAGCGTAGAGACTAGCGGCTACGCAGATACGCAGTATTTT. Amino acid sequence: CASSVETSGYADTQYF.

The chain combines TRBV5-1 with TRBJ2-7; the match to TRBD1 covers 8 bases. V shed 4 bases, J shed 9 bases, and the junction held 15 bases outside the gene matches. CDR1 and CDR2 (germline): SGHRS, YFSETQ. There are 15 residues in the CDR3. The CDR3 DNA reads TGCGCCAGCAGCCCCGGGGACAGGATGGCACAAAGGCAGTACTTC. This sequence encodes CASSPGDRMAQRQYF. The full variable domain, completed using reference TRBV5-1 and TRBJ2-7, is KAGVTQTPRYLIKTRGQQVTLSCSPISGHRSVSWYQQTPGQGLQFLFEYFSETQRNKGNFPGRFSGRQFSNSRSEMNVSTLELGDSALYLCASSPGDRMAQRQYFGPGTRLTVT.

The gene calls are TRBV7-9 and TRBJ2-3; the match to TRBD2 covers 7 bases. J was trimmed by 1 base and V by 5 bases; bases with no gene match: 6. The CDR3 is made up of 15 amino acids. From germline, CDR1 is SEHNR and CDR2 FQNEAQ (reference sequence). This CDR3 is CASSPTGGGTDTQYF. The CDR3 nucleotides are TGTGCCAGCAGCCCAACTGGGGGGGGCACAGATACGCAGTATTTT.

CDR3 sequence: CASSLRGFEAFF. CDR3 nucleotide sequence: TGTGCCAGCAGCTTAAGGGGGTTTGAAGCTTTCTTT. The rearrangement joins TRBV11-2 to TRBJ1-1; D is possibly TRBD1 (6 bases). V was clipped by 2 bases and J by 7 bases, with 8 bases between them. The CDR3 has 12 amino acids. Germline values: CDR1 SGHAT, CDR2 FQNNGV.

The chain employs TRBV5-1 and TRBJ2-6; 8 positions match TRBD2. The CDR3 length is 15 residues. V was pared by 4 bases and J by 1 base, with 1 base of the junction left unmatched. The V gene's germline CDR1 is SGHRS and CDR2 YFSETQ. The CDR3 protein is CASSPGGSGANVLTF. The CDR3 coding sequence is TGCGCCAGCAGCCCGGGGGGGTCTGGGGCCAACGTCCTGACTTTC.

Written as DNA, the CDR3 is TGTGCCAGTAGTATAACGGTAAATCACGAGCAGTACTTC. Its translation is CASSITVNHEQYF. This chain links TRBV19 with TRBJ2-7; D call uncertain. This CDR3 comprises 13 residues. V dropped 2 bases and J dropped 5 bases, with 10 bases sitting between them. Looked up from germline, CDR1 is LNHDA and CDR2 is SQIVND (reference sequence).

The chain has TRBV14 and TRBJ2-1, with D maybe TRBD2 (5 bases). Germline CDR1 and CDR2: SGHDN and FVKESK. The V gene lost 1 base and the J gene lost 0 bases, with 7 bases spanning the gap. This CDR3 spans 15 amino acids. The CDR3 region is CASSQGGSSYNEQFF. CDR3 nucleotide sequence: TGTGCCAGCAGCCAAGGAGGGAGCTCCTACAATGAGCAGTTCTTC.

This chain connects TRBV7-9 to TRBJ1-1; 12 bases align to TRBD1. Germline CDR1 SEHNR, CDR2 FQNEAQ (reference sequence). The CDR3 totals 15 residues. V lost 5 bases and J lost 6; bases outside the gene matches: 7. CDR3 loop: CASSPQGQGAAEAFF. In DNA form, the CDR3 reads TGTGCCAGCAGCCCGCAGGGACAGGGGGCGGCTGAAGCTTTCTTT.

This clone was detected once. The gene calls are TRBV5-1 and TRBJ1-4, with TRBD1 matching 9 bases. The CDR3 consists of 16 residues. Germline-derived CDR1 and CDR2 are SGHRS and YFSETQ. The V segment lost 0 bases and the J segment 8 bases; nucleotides outside the gene matches: 8. The CDR3 loop reads CASSLVGDRVEEKLFF. CDR3 bases: TGCGCCAGCAGCTTGGTAGGGGACAGGGTAGAGGAAAAACTGTTTTTT.

The chain combines TRBV7-6 with TRBJ2-5, with D possibly being TRBD1 (6 bases). V lost 3 bases and J lost 6, with 11 bases in between. The CDR3 sequence is 13 residues long. Germline CDR1 SGHVS, CDR2 FNYEAQ. CDR3 in DNA: TGTGCCAGCAGCTTTGGACAGTCGAAGACCCAGTACTTC. It specifies CASSFGQSKTQYF.

The chain carries TRBV7-2 and TRBJ2-5; D unresolved. Germline V gives CDR1 SGHTA, CDR2 FQGNSA. The length of the CDR3 is 16 residues. Trimming pared 0 bases from V and 1 base from J, leaving 12 bases between. DNA of the CDR3: TGTGCCAGCAGCTTAGCCCCGAGGATAGTCCAAGAGACCCAGTACTTC. This encodes CASSLAPRIVQETQYF.

This chain links TRBV6-5 with TRBJ2-7; D is uncertain. V gave up 0 bases and J gave up 0 bases, with 9 bases separating them. Germline V CDR1 and CDR2: MNHEY, SVGAGI. The CDR3 contains 15 residues. CDR3: CASSYSTSSSYEQYF. DNA for the CDR3: TGTGCCAGCAGTTACTCGACTTCTTCCTCCTACGAGCAGTACTTC.

This chain connects TRBV11-2 to TRBJ1-2, with TRBD1 matching 7 bases. CDR1 SGHAT and CDR2 FQNNGV come from the germline V gene. J was trimmed by 0 bases and V by 3 bases; bases with no gene match: 1. The CDR3 covers 14 residues. In nucleotides, the CDR3 is TGTGCCAGCAGCTTCGGGACAGCTAACTATGGCTACACCTTC. Translating it yields CASSFGTANYGYTF.

A few counts support this clone. In DNA, the CDR3 is TGTGCCTGGAGTGTGGCAGGGGCGGTTGGCTACACCTTC. Its protein is CAWSVAGAVGYTF. The rearrangement uses TRBV30 and TRBJ1-2, with D maybe TRBD1 (6 bases). The V end lost 0 bases, the J end lost 7 bases, and 12 bases lay between the germline ends. This CDR3 has 13 residues. CDR1 GTSNPN and CDR2 SVGIG come from the germline V gene (reference sequence).

V is TRBV7-2 and J is TRBJ1-5; D is undetermined. This CDR3 contains 15 residues. V lost 2 bases, J lost 2 bases, and 10 bases lay in between. Germline V gives CDR1 SGHTA, CDR2 FQGNSA. The DNA for the CDR3 is TGTGCCAGCAGCTTACTACTCGGTGGCAATCAGCCCCAGCATTTT. It specifies CASSLLLGGNQPQHF.

The chain is built from TRBV11-1 and TRBJ2-3; 9 nucleotides align to TRBD2. V shed 3 bases, J shed 3 bases, and the junction held 7 bases outside the gene matches. This CDR3 is 16 amino acids long. CDR1 SGHAT and CDR2 FQDESV come from the germline V gene (reference sequence). As DNA, the CDR3 is TGTGCCAGCAGCTTTGATTGGCTAGCGGGGACAGATACGCAGTATTTT. This gives the protein CASSFDWLAGTDTQYF.

The rearrangement uses TRBV7-9 and TRBJ2-6; no clear D gene. Trimming took 4 bases from V and 3 from J, leaving 10 bases between them. CDR1 is SEHNR, CDR2 FQNEAQ, per germline (reference sequence). The length of the CDR3 is 15 residues. This CDR3 is CASSYTALGANVLTF. CDR3 DNA sequence: TGTGCCAGCAGCTACACAGCCCTTGGGGCCAACGTCCTGACTTTC.

The chain has TRBV5-1 and TRBJ2-1; the match to TRBD2 covers 9 bases. The germline V gene encodes CDR1 SGHRS and CDR2 YFSETQ. J gave up 8 bases and V 0 bases, and 6 bases lay outside the gene matches. The CDR3 length is 15 residues. As DNA, the CDR3 is TGCGCCAGCAGCTTGGCCAGCGGGGGGTGGGATGAGCAGTTCTTC. As protein: CASSLASGGWDEQFF.

This sequence joins TRBV7-9 and TRBJ1-1; 8 nucleotides match TRBD1. There are 14 residues in the CDR3. Germline CDR1 and CDR2: SEHNR and FQNEAQ (reference sequence). The trim removed 2 bases at V and 8 bases at J, leaving 7 bases unmatched. CDR3 residues: CASSLTTGVWEAFF. CDR3 sequence (DNA): TGTGCCAGCAGCTTAACGACAGGGGTTTGGGAAGCTTTCTTT.

V and J are TRBV4-2 and TRBJ2-3; TRBD2 matches 7 bases. V lost 0 bases to trimming and J lost 0 bases; unmatched junction nucleotides: 9. Looked up from germline, CDR1 is LGHNA and CDR2 is YNFKEQ. There are 18 residues in the CDR3. The CDR3 DNA reads as TGTGCCAGCAGCCAAGATCGTAGGCTAGCGGCTAGCACAGATACGCAGTATTTT. Translation: CASSQDRRLAASTDTQYF.

The rearrangement links TRBV7-9 to TRBJ1-2; 7 bases match TRBD1. Germline V gene data show CDR1 as SEHNR and CDR2 as FQNEAQ (reference sequence). The CDR3 spans 12 residues. V shed 5 bases, J shed 11 bases, and the junction held 8 bases outside the gene matches. For the CDR3, the DNA is TGTGCCAGCAGCCCAGGGGACAGCCCGTACACCTTC. Protein product: CASSPGDSPYTF.

The genes are TRBV27 and TRBJ2-7, with D possibly TRBD2 on 6 matching bases. Germline V gene sequence: CDR1 MNHEY, CDR2 SMNVEV (reference sequence). V lost 11 bases and J lost 7, with 18 bases in between. The CDR3 consists of 12 residues. DNA for the CDR3: TGTGCCGCCGGGCCCGCCGGGGGTGAGCAGTACTTC. It yields the protein CAAGPAGGEQYF.

The chain joins TRBV19 to TRBJ2-5, with 7 bases lining up with TRBD1. V gave up 5 bases and J gave up 3 bases; unmatched junction bases: 6. This CDR3 has 14 residues. From germline, CDR1 is LNHDA and CDR2 SQIVND (reference sequence). The CDR3 loop reads CASSPYQGEETQYF. CDR3 DNA sequence: TGTGCCAGTAGTCCCTATCAGGGGGAAGAGACCCAGTACTTC.

On this clone: The same CDR3 arises from other DNA sequences in this sample as well. The DNA for the CDR3 is TGCGCCAGCAGCTTGGGAGCCTACGAGCAGTACTTC. It translates to CASSLGAYEQYF. This sequence joins TRBV5-1 and TRBJ2-7; D remains unclear. V was pared by 0 bases and J by 2 bases, with 3 bases between. Germline V gene sequence: CDR1 SGHRS, CDR2 YFSETQ. The CDR3 length is 12 residues. Looking up the rest from reference TRBV5-1 and TRBJ2-7 gives the full variable domain: KAGVTQTPRYLIKTRGQQVTLSCSPISGHRSVSWYQQTPGQGLQFLFEYFSETQRNKGNFPGRFSGRQFSNSRSEMNVSTLELGDSALYLCASSLGAYEQYFGPGTRLTVT.

The chain couples TRBV27 to TRBJ2-5; 9 bases map to TRBD2. Trimming removed 2 bases from V and 5 bases from J; junction bases left unmatched: 3. CDR3 length equals 14 residues. Germline assignment: CDR1 MNHEY and CDR2 SMNVEV (reference sequence). The CDR3 sequence: CASSLAGGRETQYF. The CDR3 nucleotides read TGTGCCAGCAGTTTAGCGGGGGGGAGGGAGACCCAGTACTTC.

On this clone itself: One end of the junction varies from germline; a read error may be responsible. This sequence joins TRBV7-7 and TRBJ1-3; D is possibly TRBD1 (5 bases). Germline lookup yields CDR1 SSHAT and CDR2 FNYEAQ (reference sequence). CDR3 length equals 16 residues. CDR3 DNA: TGTGCTAGCAGCCCCGGGGGAGTCGACTCTGGAAACACCATATATTTT. This codes for CASSPGGVDSGNTIYF.